The clone carrying this T cell receptor (beta chain) was seen at least ten times. This specimen comes from a study of neurological immune-mediated disorders. TCRdb passed the 5' RACE reads through MiXCR, listing each CDR3 protein once. The sample yields some 60,000 distinct CDR3 sequences, 3.5% to 4.5% seen once. V was clipped by 4 bases and J by 2 bases; unmatched bases: 2. Looked up from germline, CDR1 is LGHDT and CDR2 is YNNKEL (reference sequence). The CDR3 has 15 amino acids. The source material was PBMCs. This sequence was found in a woman aged 50 to 60 with multiple sclerosis. The chain links TRBV3-1 to TRBJ2-7; 13 bases match TRBD2. CDR3 amino acids: CASSPGTSGAYEQYF. CDR3 nucleotides: TGTGCCAGCAGCCCCGGGACTAGCGGGGCCTACGAGCAGTACTTC.